These 7 T cell receptor beta chains share one sample of origin, sequenced in a study of blood T cell repertoires in COVID-19. Clones were read by immunoSEQ multiplex PCR, and TCRdb kept only the in-frame ones, dropping some. The sample has under 200,000 clones, under 85% seen once. Specimen: peripheral blood. All receptors derive from a woman aged 35 to 49 with acute or convalescent COVID-19.

The chain links TRBV6-5 to TRBJ1-2; D remains unclear. The germline V gene has CDR1 MNHEY and CDR2 SVGAGI. The CDR3 is 14 residues long. Trimming left V 10 bases short and J 4 bases short, with 19 bases between. In nucleotides, the CDR3 is TGTGCCACCCAAGGATTGTTGACATTCTATGGCTACACCTTC. This sequence encodes CATQGLLTFYGYTF.

The V gene is TRBV9, the J gene TRBJ1-1; TRBD1 might be the D (6 bases). The germline gives CDR1 SGDLS, CDR2 YYNGEE. The CDR3 totals 13 residues. V dropped 3 bases and J dropped 7 bases, with 13 bases sitting between them. The CDR3 spells CASSAEQGNEAFF. The CDR3 DNA reads TGTGCCAGCAGCGCCGAACAGGGAAATGAAGCTTTCTTT.

V gene TRBV4-1 combines with J gene TRBJ2-7; a weak D match, TRBD2 (5 bases). CDR1 MGHRA and CDR2 YSYEKL come from the germline V gene. The CDR3 runs 16 residues. V lost 0 bases to trimming and J lost 0 bases, with 12 bases between them. CDR3 sequence reads: CASSQEVSGSSYEQYF. The CDR3 coding sequence is TGCGCCAGCAGCCAAGAGGTCAGCGGCTCCTCCTACGAGCAGTACTTC.

In its sample, this clone was seen a few times. The gene calls are TRBV11-2 and TRBJ2-7, with TRBD2 matching over 10 bases. The CDR3 covers 15 residues. J was trimmed by 6 bases and V by 4 bases; bases with no gene match: 9. Germline V gene lookup returns CDR1 SGHAT and CDR2 FQNNGV. In DNA, the CDR3 is TGTGCCAGCAGCTCCTTTAGCGGGAGGAGCTCCGAGCAGTACTTC. This encodes CASSSFSGRSSEQYF.

This clone was observed a single time. The chain has TRBV28 and TRBJ1-2; 9 nucleotides match TRBD1. In germline, CDR1 is MDHEN, CDR2 SYDVKM. CDR3 length: 13 residues. V lost 6 bases to trimming and J lost 8 bases; unmatched junction nucleotides: 7. This chain's CDR3 is CASSAGTGRGYTF. The CDR3 DNA sequence: TGTGCCAGCAGCGCCGGGACAGGGAGGGGCTACACCTTC.

This clone showed up just a few times. The J gene is TRBJ1-6, the V gene TRBV7-9; D not certain. Between the trimmed V and J ends, which lost 5 bases and 18 bases, there was a span of 14 bases. The CDR3 runs 11 residues. In germline, CDR1 is SEHNR, CDR2 FQNEAQ (reference sequence). The CDR3 spells CASSAGTVSHF. In nucleotides, the CDR3 is TGTGCCAGCAGCGCAGGAACAGTTTCCCACTTT.

The chain couples TRBV10-3 to TRBJ2-5, with 10 bases lining up with TRBD2. The V segment lost 4 bases and the J segment 3 bases; nucleotides outside the gene matches: 11. The CDR3 contains 17 residues. CDR1 and CDR2 from the germline V gene are ENHRY and SYGVKD. Here the CDR3 DNA reads TGTGCCATCAGTGGAAGGACTAGCGGAGGGGGTAAAGAGACCCAGTACTTC. It is translated as CAISGRTSGGGKETQYF.